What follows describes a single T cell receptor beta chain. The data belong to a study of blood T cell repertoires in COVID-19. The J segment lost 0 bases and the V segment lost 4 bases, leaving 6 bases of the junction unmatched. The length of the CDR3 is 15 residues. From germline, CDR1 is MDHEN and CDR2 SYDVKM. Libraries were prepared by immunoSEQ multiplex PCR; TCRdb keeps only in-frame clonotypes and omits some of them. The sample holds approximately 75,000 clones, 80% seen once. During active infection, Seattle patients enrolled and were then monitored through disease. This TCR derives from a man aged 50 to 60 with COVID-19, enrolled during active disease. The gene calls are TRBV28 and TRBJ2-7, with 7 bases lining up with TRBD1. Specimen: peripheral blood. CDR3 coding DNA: TGTGCCAGCAGTTCTGGGACAGTTCTCTCCTACGAGCAGTACTTC. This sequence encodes CASSSGTVLSYEQYF.